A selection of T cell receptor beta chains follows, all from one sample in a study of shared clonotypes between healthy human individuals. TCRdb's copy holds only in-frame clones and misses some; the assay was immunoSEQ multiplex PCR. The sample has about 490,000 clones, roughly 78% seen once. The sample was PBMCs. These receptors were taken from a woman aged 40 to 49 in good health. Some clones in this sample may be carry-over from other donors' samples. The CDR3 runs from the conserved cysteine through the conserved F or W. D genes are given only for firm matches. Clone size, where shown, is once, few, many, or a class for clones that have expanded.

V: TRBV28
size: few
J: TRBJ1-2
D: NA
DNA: TGTGCCAGCAGCCCTTCCCAGGATCGGTACTATGGCTACACCTTC
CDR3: CASSPSQDRYYGYTF

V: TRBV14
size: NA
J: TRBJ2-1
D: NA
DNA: TGTGCCAGCAGCCAAGATAGGGCAGGGGACAATGAGCAGTTCTTC
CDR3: CASSQDRAGDNEQFF

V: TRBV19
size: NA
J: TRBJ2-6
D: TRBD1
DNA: TGTGCCAGTAGTATTTGGGACAGGGGTCCCGTCCTGACTTTC
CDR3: CASSIWDRGPVLTF

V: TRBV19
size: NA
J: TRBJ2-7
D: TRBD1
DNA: TGTGCCAGTAGTATTCCCGGGACAGCCTCCTACGAGCAGTACTTC
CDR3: CASSIPGTASYEQYF

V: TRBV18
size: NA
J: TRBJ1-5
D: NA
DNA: TGTGCCAGCTCACGACCTAATCAGCCCCAGCATTTT
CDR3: CASSRPNQPQHF

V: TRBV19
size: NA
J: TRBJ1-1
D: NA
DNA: TGTGCCACTCAGGGGCAGGCGAACACTGAAGCTTTCTTT
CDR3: CATQGQANTEAFF

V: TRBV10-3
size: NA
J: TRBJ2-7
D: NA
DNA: TGTGCCATCAGTGAAGTTGGCAGGGGTGTTTACGAGCAGTACTTC
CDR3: CAISEVGRGVYEQYF

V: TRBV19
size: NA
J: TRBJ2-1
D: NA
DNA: TGTGCCAGCAGTATGGTCGGGGCCAACAATGAGCAGTTCTTC
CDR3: CASSMVGANNEQFF

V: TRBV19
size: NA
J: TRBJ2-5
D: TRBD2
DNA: TGTGCCAGTAGTATAGGGGTTAGCGGCAGCGGGGCCCAGTACTTC
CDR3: CASSIGVSGSGAQYF

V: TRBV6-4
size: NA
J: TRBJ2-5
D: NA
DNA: TGTGCCAGCAGTGTGGAGCAAGAGACCCAGTACTTC
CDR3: CASSVEQETQYF

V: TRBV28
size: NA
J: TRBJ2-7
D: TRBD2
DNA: TGTGCCACCCATCGACTAGCGGGGTTTTACGAGCAGTACTTC
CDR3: CATHRLAGFYEQYF

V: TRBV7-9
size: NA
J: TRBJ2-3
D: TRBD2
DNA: TGTGCCAGCAGCTTCGGTACTAGCGGCACAGATACGCAGTATTTT
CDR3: CASSFGTSGTDTQYF

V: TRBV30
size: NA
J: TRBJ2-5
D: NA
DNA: TGTGCCTGGAGGCCGAGGGCCCAAGAGACCCAGTACTTC
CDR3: CAWRPRAQETQYF

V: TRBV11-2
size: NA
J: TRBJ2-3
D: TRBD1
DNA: TGTGCCAGCAGCTTAGATTCGGGGACAGGGATTAGCACAGATACGCAGTATTTT
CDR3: CASSLDSGTGISTDTQYF

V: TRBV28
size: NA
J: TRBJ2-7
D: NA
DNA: TGTGCCAGCAGCCCGGTAGGTTTTGGGGCCTTGGACGAGCAGTACTTC
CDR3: CASSPVGFGALDEQYF

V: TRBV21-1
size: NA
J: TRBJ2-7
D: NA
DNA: TGTGCCAGCAGCAAAGCGCTCAGAACTAGCGGGAACTACGAGCAGTACTTC
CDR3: CASSKALRTSGNYEQYF

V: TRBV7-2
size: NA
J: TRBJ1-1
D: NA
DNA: TGTGCCAGCAGCTTAAGAGGGGAGGGCACTGAAGCTTTCTTT
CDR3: CASSLRGEGTEAFF

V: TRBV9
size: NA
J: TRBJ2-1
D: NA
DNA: TGTGCCAGCAGCGTGAGCTGGGACAATGAGCAGTTCTTC
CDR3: CASSVSWDNEQFF

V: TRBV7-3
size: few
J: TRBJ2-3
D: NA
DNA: TGTGCCAGCAGCTCCTCTGGGCGGTACACAGATACGCAGTATTTT
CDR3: CASSSSGRYTDTQYF

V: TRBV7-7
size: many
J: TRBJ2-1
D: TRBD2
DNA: TGTGCTAGCAGCTTGGAGCGGGAGAGGGCTGAGCAGTTCTTC
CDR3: CASSLERERAEQFF

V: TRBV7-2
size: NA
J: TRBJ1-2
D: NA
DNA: TGTGCCAGCAGCTTGGGGGCGTCGCATGGCTACACCTTC
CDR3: CASSLGASHGYTF

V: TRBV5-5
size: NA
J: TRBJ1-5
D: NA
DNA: TGTGCCAGCAGCTTCCGGCAACAGCCCCAGCATTTT
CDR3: CASSFRQQPQHF

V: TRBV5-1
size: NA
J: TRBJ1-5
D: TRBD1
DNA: TGCGCCAGCAGCCCTTGGACAGGGACCGGTCAGCCCCAGCATTTT
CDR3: CASSPWTGTGQPQHF

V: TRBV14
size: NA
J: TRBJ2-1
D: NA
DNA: TGTGCCAGCAGCCTGTGGGGGTCTGGGGATGAGCAGTTCTTC
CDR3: CASSLWGSGDEQFF

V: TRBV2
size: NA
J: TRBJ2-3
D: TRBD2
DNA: TGTGCCAGCAGTGAACTAGCGGGATCGGTAGATACGCAGTATTTT
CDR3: CASSELAGSVDTQYF

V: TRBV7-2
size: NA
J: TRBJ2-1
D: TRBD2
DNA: TGTGCCAGCAGCGTAATACTAGCGGGAGTTGCCAATGAGCAGTTCTTC
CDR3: CASSVILAGVANEQFF

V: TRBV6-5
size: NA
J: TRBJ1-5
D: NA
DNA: TGTGCCAGCAGTTACTCTCGGAGGCCCCAGCATTTT
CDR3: CASSYSRRPQHF

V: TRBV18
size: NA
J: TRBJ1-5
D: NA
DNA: TGTGCCAGCTCACCAGATCCGGGCAATCAGCCCCAGCATTTT
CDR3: CASSPDPGNQPQHF

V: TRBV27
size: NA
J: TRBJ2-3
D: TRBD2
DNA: TGTGCCACCCAATCTTTCGGGGGGAACCATGGTACGCAGTATTTT
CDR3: CATQSFGGNHGTQYF

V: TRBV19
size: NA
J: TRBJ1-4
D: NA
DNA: TGTGCCAGTACCACCGGGACCCGAGGTGAAAAACTGTTTTTT
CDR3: CASTTGTRGEKLFF

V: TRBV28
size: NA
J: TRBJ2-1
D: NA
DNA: TGTGCCAGCAGTTCCCCACCCCAGGGTGAGCAGTTCTTC
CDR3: CASSSPPQGEQFF

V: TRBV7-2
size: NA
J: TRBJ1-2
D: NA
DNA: TGTGCCAGCAGCTTACGGGGGGAGGACTATGGCTACACCTTC
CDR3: CASSLRGEDYGYTF

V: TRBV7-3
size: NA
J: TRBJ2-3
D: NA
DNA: TGTGCCAGCAGCTTATCCTTAAGCGACTGGTCTGACACAGATACGCAGTATTTT
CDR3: CASSLSLSDWSDTDTQYF

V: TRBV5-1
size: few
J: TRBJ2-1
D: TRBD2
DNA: TGCGCCAGCAGCTCACTAGCGGGACCGTACAATGAGCAGTTCTTC
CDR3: CASSSLAGPYNEQFF

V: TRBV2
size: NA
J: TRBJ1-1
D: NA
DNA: TGTGCCACCCTGCAACAGAGGTACATGAACACTGAAGCTTTCTTT
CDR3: CATLQQRYMNTEAFF

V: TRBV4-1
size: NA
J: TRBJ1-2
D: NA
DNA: TGCGCCAGCAGCGATTCGGTCACGGCGCCTGCTAACTATGGCTACACCTTC
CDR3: CASSDSVTAPANYGYTF

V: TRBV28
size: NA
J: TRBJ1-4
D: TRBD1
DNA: TGTGCCAGCAGCACGACAGGGGGCGATGAAAAACTGTTTTTT
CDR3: CASSTTGGDEKLFF

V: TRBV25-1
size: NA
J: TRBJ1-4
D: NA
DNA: TGTGCCAGCAGTGAGGATAATGAAAAACTGTTTTTT
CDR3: CASSEDNEKLFF